Listed below are T cell receptor beta chains from one sample, sequenced in a study of post-analysis software for immune sequencing data. TCRdb analysed the PCR reads with MiXCR anew, one entry per CDR3 protein. The sample carries roughly 430,000 distinct CDR3 sequences, more than 30% recorded once. The specimen sequenced was blood. Every receptor here comes from a girl aged 2-10 years with multiple sclerosis. CDR3s include the opening cysteine and the closing phenylalanine or tryptophan. A D gene is named only where the DNA matches it firmly. Clone size appears in some rows only: once, few, many, or a class for an expanded clone.

>-|TRBJ2-1|TRBV9|TRBD2
CASSVDGGGAINEQFF
TGTGCCAGCAGCGTAGACGGCGGGGGGGCCATTAATGAGCAGTTCTTC
>-|TRBJ1-4|TRBV27|-
CASSFGQGWNEKLFF
TGTGCCAGCAGTTTCGGTCAGGGGTGGAATGAAAAACTGTTTTTT
>many|TRBJ2-1|TRBV9|TRBD2
CASSVEVGGAGGPWNEQFF
TGTGCCAGCAGCGTAGAGGTTGGTGGGGCGGGAGGGCCGTGGAATGAGCAGTTCTTC
>-|TRBJ1-5|TRBV20-1|-
CSAISGQNNQPQHF
TGCAGTGCTATTTCTGGACAGAACAATCAGCCCCAGCATTTT
>few|TRBJ2-3|TRBV18|-
CASSGGPDTQYF
TGTGCCAGCTCAGGGGGACCAGATACGCAGTATTTT
>few|TRBJ1-5|TRBV6-1|-
CASREGGPGEDQPQHF
TGTGCCAGCAGGGAGGGGGGTCCAGGGGAGGATCAGCCCCAGCATTTT
>-|TRBJ2-3|TRBV5-1|-
CASSTPGRGTDTQYF
TGCGCCAGCAGCACCCCCGGACGGGGCACAGATACGCAGTATTTT
>-|TRBJ1-5|TRBV20-1|-
CSARDPTYSNQPQHF
TGCAGTGCTAGAGATCCCACCTATAGCAATCAGCCCCAGCATTTT
>few|TRBJ2-1|TRBV5-5|TRBD2
CASRPGTSGGYEQFF
TGTGCCAGCAGACCCGGGACTAGCGGGGGCTATGAGCAGTTCTTC
>-|TRBJ2-5|TRBV20-1|-
CSARDPEGAQETQYF
TGCAGTGCTAGAGATCCGGAAGGAGCTCAAGAGACCCAGTACTTC